The source of this TCR beta chain is a study of cytomegalovirus exposure and HLA in healthy donors (dated by TCRdb to the late 2010s). Turning to the overall study: According to a later analysis, the roughly 130 validation repertoires were produced on the same platform as the 700 or so repertoires of the first cohort. The study aimed to test whether cataloging public T cell receptors could reveal signatures of past pathogen exposure. A separate validation cohort of about 110 different subjects was used in addition to the 666-subject first cohort. To predict cytomegalovirus infection status, the study combined high-throughput TCR immunosequencing, statistical association of individual TCRs with disease status, and machine learning. Study-wide findings and limitations: The study listed 150 to 200 TCR beta chains as associated with cytomegalovirus. Three of the identified cytomegalovirus-associated TCR beta chains were confirmed in vitro to be specific for cytomegalovirus antigens. A later analysis found that TCRs clustered in the first cohort also tended to co-occur in the approximately 120 validation repertoires, with roughly 95% of cluster scores above 0. Across donors, most TCR sequences were observed very rarely, whereas some public TCRs were present in many individuals. A later analysis lacked HLA typing for the validation cohort, so it scored co-occurrence in that cohort across all 120 or so repertoires. Cytomegalovirus status was reported to be diagnosed by the classifier with high specificity and sensitivity in both the original and validation cohorts. It was suggested by the authors that the approach could potentially be generalized to other disease states and immunological phenotypes.

Separate from the roughly 700-subject first cohort, the validation cohort of roughly 110 subjects was the group to which the donors belonged. The CDR3, cysteine through phenylalanine, is 15 amino acids long. Only CDR3 DNA is held: 45 bases, read in frame from base 1. V and J are truncated by 0 bases and 0 bases respectively, leaving an intervening sequence of 6 bases. CDR1 and CDR2, per the germline V gene, are SGDLS and YYNGEE. About this clone itself: Its antigen remains undetermined. Base qualities are not recorded, but no much larger clone differs from it by a single base.

Library preparation employed the immunoSEQ multiplex PCR assay. The source study handled its data this way. To diagnose cytomegalovirus status from the catalog of TCR beta chain sequences, a statistical classification framework was built. TCRdb retrieved this table from immuneACCESS and kept in-frame rearrangements only. Not all clones are present; in checked studies, unresolved V genes account for under half, and no reason is known for the remainder. V and J calls and clone size are copied from that table; D and trimming were computed from the DNA. This sample comprises roughly 130,000 clones, around nine tenths of them detected only once. About 1.5% of the sample lies in the top ten.

The receptor chain draws on TRBV9 and TRBJ1-4; no D gene is confidently identified. The TCR comes from a man aged 30-40 years in good health and CMV-seronegative. The sequencing sample was made of PBMCs. The nucleotides read TGTGCCAGCAGCGTAGACCCAGCAACTAATGAAAAACTGTTTTTT. Translation gives CASSVDPATNEKLFF.